These 26 T cell receptor beta chains came from one sample sequenced in a study of post-analysis software for immune sequencing data. These TCRs are of unknown antigen specificity. Study results and caveats: Elevated frequency relative to controls characterized 4 or 5 TRBV segments in patients, TRBV5-6, TRBV5-1 and TRBV20-1 among them.

Built from TCR beta cDNA, the libraries had unique molecular identifiers in them. TCRdb re-called the PCR reads through MiXCR, storing one row per CDR3 protein. In the table there are approximately 660,000 distinct CDR3 sequences, 55% to 70% of which are singletons. The sequencing sample was made of blood. These receptors came from a girl aged 2-10 years with multiple sclerosis.

The chain has TRBV29-1 and TRBJ2-4; D call uncertain. V lost 6 bases and J 1 base, leaving 10 bases between the germline ends. CDR3 size: 13 residues. From germline, CDR1 is SQVTM and CDR2 ANQGSEA. CDR3 in DNA: TGCAGCGTGATGGGATTGGCCAAAAACATTCAGTACTTC. This translates into CSVMGLAKNIQYF. The whole variable domain, remainder taken from reference TRBV29-1 and TRBJ2-4, is SAVISQKPSRDICQRGTSLTIQCQVDSQVTMMFWYRQQPGQSLTLIATANQGSEATYESGFVIDKFPISRPNLTFSTLTVSNMSPEDSSIYLCSVMGLAKNIQYFGAGTRLSVL.

The rearrangement joins TRBV5-1 to TRBJ2-1; 10 bases line up with TRBD2. V lost 0 bases to trimming and J lost 9 bases; unmatched junction nucleotides: 12. Per germline, CDR1 SGHRS and CDR2 YFSETQ. CDR3 size: 17 residues. In DNA form, the CDR3 reads TGCGCCAGCAGCTTGGGACAGCGGGAGGGCCTGAGGGGTGAGCAGTTCTTC. Its translation: CASSLGQREGLRGEQFF.

The genes are TRBV20-1 and TRBJ1-1, with 9 bases aligning to TRBD1. Per germline, CDR1 DFQATT and CDR2 SNEGSKA (reference sequence). The CDR3 has 17 amino acids. V trimming: 1 base; J trimming: 1 base; junction bases outside the gene matches: 10. DNA of the CDR3: TGCAGTGCTAGAGCGACAGGGGGAGTCGCCGGGAACACTGAAGCTTTCTTT. This encodes CSARATGGVAGNTEAFF.

The chain carries TRBV12-3 or TRBV12-4 and TRBJ2-2; tentative D call: TRBD2 (6 bases). The V end lost 9 bases, the J end lost 1 base, and 15 bases lay between the germline ends. The CDR3 is made up of 15 amino acids. The CDR3 DNA reads TGTGCCAGTACCCCTGGGGGAGGGAACACCGGGGAGCTGTTTTTT. It encodes CASTPGGGNTGELFF.

This clonotype has only one observation. The chain carries TRBV5-8 and TRBJ1-2; D may be TRBD1 (5 bases). Trimming removed 4 bases at V and 3 bases at J, with 13 bases between. The CDR3 runs 14 residues. Germline CDR1 and CDR2: SGHTS and YDEGEE. In nucleotides, the CDR3 is TGTGCCAGCAGCCCCCAATCCAGGGACTATGGCTACACCTTC. Translation gives CASSPQSRDYGYTF.

The rearrangement joins TRBV27 to TRBJ2-7; the match to TRBD2 covers 8 bases. The CDR3 consists of 15 residues. Germline CDR1 is MNHEY and CDR2 is SMNVEV (reference sequence). The J segment lost 2 bases and the V segment lost 2 bases, leaving 5 bases of the junction unmatched. The CDR3 is CASSLAREGPYEQYF. The CDR3 DNA is TGTGCCAGCAGTTTAGCCCGGGAGGGACCCTACGAGCAGTACTTC.

The rearrangement uses TRBV4-2 and TRBJ2-1; TRBD2 matches at 8 bases. Trimming at V came to 0 bases and at J to 6 bases, leaving 1 base not matched to a gene. The CDR3 covers 14 residues. Germline V gene lookup returns CDR1 LGHNA and CDR2 YNFKEQ. This CDR3 is CASSQDGTSNEQFF. The CDR3 DNA reads TGTGCCAGCAGCCAAGATGGGACTAGCAATGAGCAGTTCTTC.

The chain links TRBV20-1 to TRBJ2-7, with TRBD2 matching over 13 bases. V lost 6 bases to trimming and J lost 2 bases; unmatched junction nucleotides: 10. CDR3 length equals 16 residues. Germline V gene lookup returns CDR1 DFQATT and CDR2 SNEGSKA (reference sequence). CDR3 nucleotides: TGCAGTGCCACCGGGACTAGCGGGAACATCGCCTACGAGCAGTACTTC. The encoded protein is CSATGTSGNIAYEQYF.

The chain employs TRBV4-1 and TRBJ1-5, with D possibly matching TRBD1 (5 bases). Trimming removed 2 bases from V and 1 base from J, with 12 bases in between. The germline CDR1 and CDR2 sequences are MGHRA and YSYEKL. The CDR3 loop spans 16 amino acids. CDR3: CASSQPGRRSNQPQHF. In nucleotides, the CDR3 is TGCGCCAGCAGCCAACCAGGGAGACGGAGCAATCAGCCCCAGCATTTT.

The chain combines TRBV7-3 with TRBJ2-1; TRBD2 matches at 7 bases. Trimming at V came to 5 bases and at J to 0 bases, leaving 4 bases not matched to a gene. This CDR3 spans 15 amino acids. The germline V gene has CDR1 SGHTA and CDR2 FQGTGA. The CDR3: CASSPQRDSYNEQFF. DNA for the CDR3: TGTGCCAGCAGCCCCCAGCGGGACTCCTACAATGAGCAGTTCTTC.

The J gene is TRBJ2-7, the V gene TRBV10-2; 7 positions match TRBD1. Germline trimming cut 6 bases from V and 0 bases from J; bases unmatched to any gene: 5. This CDR3 is 14 amino acids long. CDR1 and CDR2 from the germline V gene are WSHSY and SAAADI. The CDR3 DNA reads TGCGCCAGCAGGGGACAGAGGAGCTCCTACGAGCAGTACTTC. Protein: CASRGQRSSYEQYF.

This chain links TRBV6-5 with TRBJ2-3; either TRBD1 or TRBD2 may fit D (5 bases each). Trimming took 4 bases from V and 6 from J, leaving 14 bases between them. Germline values: CDR1 MNHEY, CDR2 SVGAGI. This CDR3 comprises 14 residues. The CDR3 DNA is TGTGCCAGCAGTTTAGGGACGACGGAGGATACGCAGTATTTT. Protein sequence: CASSLGTTEDTQYF.

There are a few counts of this clonotype. The chain couples TRBV7-8 to TRBJ2-5; 11 bases match TRBD2. Germline CDR1 SGHVS, CDR2 FQNEAQ. CDR3 length: 15 amino acids. V lost 6 bases to trimming and J lost 5 bases; unmatched junction nucleotides: 8. In nucleotides, the CDR3 is TGTGCCAGCAGAACGGGACTAGCGGTCCGGGAGACCCAGTACTTC. Translation gives CASRTGLAVRETQYF.

The chain carries TRBV6-1 and TRBJ2-4, with D uncertain. Germline-derived CDR1 and CDR2 are MNHNS and SASEGT. This CDR3 is 12 amino acids long. The V and J ends lost 4 bases and 5 bases respectively, with 6 bases between them. The chain's CDR3 is CASSVYENIQYF. The CDR3 coding sequence is TGTGCCAGCAGTGTGTACGAAAACATTCAGTACTTC.

The chain is built from TRBV7-2 and TRBJ1-2; 7 bases line up with TRBD1. Germline V gene data show CDR1 as SGHTA and CDR2 as FQGNSA. The length of the CDR3 is 14 residues. After removal of 5 bases from V and 3 bases from J, the junction contained 6 bases not matched to a gene. The CDR3 loop is CASSPRGTDYGYTF. CDR3 nucleotide sequence: TGTGCCAGCAGCCCACGGGGGACAGACTATGGCTACACCTTC.

The CDR3 nucleotides are TGTGCCAGCAGCTTAATGGATGGCTACACCTTC. Amino acids: CASSLMDGYTF. This sequence joins TRBV7-9 and TRBJ1-2; unclear D gene. Germline lookup yields CDR1 SEHNR and CDR2 FQNEAQ (reference sequence). The CDR3 is 11 amino acids. Trimming cost V 2 bases and J 6 bases, with 4 bases left between them. Filled out from reference TRBV7-9 and TRBJ1-2, the complete variable domain reads DTGVSQNPRHKITKRGQNVTFRCDPISEHNRLYWYRQTLGQGPEFLTYFQNEAQLEKSRLLSDRFSAERPKGSFSTLEIQRTEQGDSAMYLCASSLMDGYTFGSGTRLTVV.

This clonotype appeared a single time. The CDR3 DNA is TGTGCCAGCAGTTACGAGAGACTAGCCAACTACGAGCAGTACTTC. Translating gives CASSYERLANYEQYF. The V gene is TRBV6-6, the J gene TRBJ2-5; 7 positions match TRBD2. The J call could be wrong; TRBJ2-7 is a better fit for the DNA end. CDR1 is MNHNY, CDR2 SVGAGI, per germline (reference sequence). This CDR3 spans 15 amino acids.

This rearrangement joins TRBV2 to TRBJ2-7, with D perhaps TRBD1 (6 bases). CDR1 and CDR2 from the germline V gene are SNHLY and FYNNEI. Between the trimmed V and J ends, which lost 8 bases and 3 bases, there was a span of 14 bases. The CDR3 sequence is 13 residues long. The chain's CDR3 is CASQRTAYYEQYF. The CDR3 DNA reads as TGTGCCAGCCAGAGGACAGCCTACTACGAGCAGTACTTC.

This clonotype has a handful of counts. The chain recombines TRBV10-3 with TRBJ2-3; D not resolved. The length of the CDR3 is 14 residues. V was trimmed by 9 bases and J by 1 base, leaving 14 bases between them. CDR1 and CDR2 (germline): ENHRY, SYGVKD. The CDR3 loop reads CAIRAPGGTDTQYF. The CDR3 region has the DNA TGTGCCATTCGGGCCCCAGGAGGCACAGATACGCAGTATTTT.

This sequence joins TRBV30 and TRBJ2-3; the D gene is possibly TRBD2 (5 bases). V was clipped by 0 bases and J by 4 bases, with 14 bases between them. Germline CDR1 GTSNPN, CDR2 SVGIG (reference sequence). CDR3 length equals 15 residues. The CDR3 region has the DNA TGTGCCTGGAGTGTATTCTCTCCGGGATCAGATACGCAGTATTTT. It codes for CAWSVFSPGSDTQYF.

The chain uses TRBV5-1 and TRBJ2-3; D might be TRBD1 (6 bases). Germline V gene data show CDR1 as SGHRS and CDR2 as YFSETQ. The germline V and J ends were trimmed by 0 bases and 4 bases, with 15 bases remaining between them. This CDR3 contains 16 residues. CDR3 DNA: TGCGCCAGCAGCTTGGTCGATTGGGGGCAGCCAGATACGCAGTATTTT. Its translation: CASSLVDWGQPDTQYF.

The table lists this clonotype with a count of one. The rearrangement joins TRBV27 to TRBJ2-5; 8 bases are shared with TRBD2. The tail of the sequence fits TRBJ2-7 better, so the J call may be wrong. In germline, CDR1 is MNHEY, CDR2 SMNVEV (reference sequence). The CDR3 consists of 15 residues. The CDR3 coding sequence is TGTGCCAGCAGTTCCATAAGCGGGAGTGCCTACGAGCAGTACTTC. It encodes CASSSISGSAYEQYF.

The chain links TRBV20-1 to TRBJ1-2; 7 nucleotides line up with TRBD1. The CDR3 runs to 13 residues. Germline assignment: CDR1 DFQATT and CDR2 SNEGSKA (reference sequence). J was trimmed by 2 bases and V by 0 bases; bases with no gene match: 0. CDR3 amino acids: CSAREDRNYGYTF. The CDR3 DNA is TGCAGTGCTAGAGAGGACAGGAACTATGGCTACACCTTC.

In its sample, this clonotype was seen a few times. The chain combines TRBV6-2 or TRBV6-3 with TRBJ2-5, with no clear D. With 0 bases removed from V and 2 bases from J, the gap between germline ends came to 7 bases. The CDR3 covers 14 residues. CDR1 and CDR2 from the germline V gene are MNHEY and SVGEGT. The CDR3 spells CASSYSLEQETQYF. The CDR3 DNA sequence: TGTGCCAGCAGTTACTCGCTGGAACAAGAGACCCAGTACTTC.

V gene TRBV7-2 combines with J gene TRBJ2-5, with D possibly being TRBD2 (7 bases). CDR1 is SGHTA and CDR2 is FQGNSA in the germline V gene. CDR3 length equals 13 residues. V shed 6 bases and J shed 7 bases, with 15 bases lying between them. CDR3 DNA sequence: TGTGCCAGCAGGGAGGGGGGGGTCGGGACCCAGTACTTC. Encoded protein: CASREGGVGTQYF. The whole variable domain, remainder taken from reference TRBV7-2 and TRBJ2-5, is GAGVSQSPSNKVTEKGKDVELRCDPISGHTALYWYRQSLGQGLEFLIYFQGNSAPDKSGLPSDRFSAERTGGSVSTLTIQRTQQEDSAVYLCASREGGVGTQYFGPGTRLLVL.

This clonotype was found a few times. The chain carries TRBV12-3 or TRBV12-4 and TRBJ2-7; D call uncertain. The CDR3 has 14 residues. With 2 bases removed from V and 2 bases from J, the gap between germline ends came to 10 bases. CDR3 DNA: TGTGCCAGCAGTTTAACCCTATACACCTACGAGCAGTACTTC. Translated, it gives CASSLTLYTYEQYF.